Listed below are T cell receptor beta chains from one sample, sequenced in a study of blood T cell repertoires in COVID-19. The repertoire was sequenced with immunoSEQ multiplex PCR; TCRdb's copy has only in-frame clones and lacks some. The sample carries fewer than 200,000 clones, approximately 80% recorded once. Input material: peripheral blood. The receptors originated from a woman in her forties with COVID-19, enrolled during active disease. Both conserved end residues are part of each CDR3. Each record gives: J gene, V gene, CDR3 protein.

TRBJ2-1,TRBV7-2,CASSSLGQGFYNEQFF
TRBJ2-1,TRBV9,CASSVGLAGGHNEQFF
TRBJ2-1,TRBV3-1/TRBV3-2,CASSQDWGETASGGALTYNEQFF
TRBJ2-3,TRBV7-3,CASSLMGPGSDTQYF
TRBJ1-2,TRBV2,CASNAGGATSGGYTF
TRBJ2-1,TRBV4-1,CASSQDRTSNPRSYNEQFF
TRBJ2-2,TRBV19,CASSNNQGVRTGELFF
TRBJ2-2,TRBV29-1,CSVVGQEITGELFF
TRBJ2-1,TRBV27,CASRIAGGTYNEQFF
TRBJ2-1,TRBV29-1,CSVVIAGLGNEQFF
TRBJ1-1,TRBV11-1,CASSAPGNTEAFF
TRBJ2-1,TRBV7-9,CASSSYTEQFF
TRBJ1-2,TRBV30,CAWSVLSKGYTF
TRBJ1-1,TRBV5-1,CASSLIGNTEAFF
TRBJ1-2,TRBV11-2,CASSLEAGVSYGYTF
TRBJ2-2,TRBV5-1,CASSLGTGDTGELFF
TRBJ2-1,TRBV5-1,CASSEGLASEQFF